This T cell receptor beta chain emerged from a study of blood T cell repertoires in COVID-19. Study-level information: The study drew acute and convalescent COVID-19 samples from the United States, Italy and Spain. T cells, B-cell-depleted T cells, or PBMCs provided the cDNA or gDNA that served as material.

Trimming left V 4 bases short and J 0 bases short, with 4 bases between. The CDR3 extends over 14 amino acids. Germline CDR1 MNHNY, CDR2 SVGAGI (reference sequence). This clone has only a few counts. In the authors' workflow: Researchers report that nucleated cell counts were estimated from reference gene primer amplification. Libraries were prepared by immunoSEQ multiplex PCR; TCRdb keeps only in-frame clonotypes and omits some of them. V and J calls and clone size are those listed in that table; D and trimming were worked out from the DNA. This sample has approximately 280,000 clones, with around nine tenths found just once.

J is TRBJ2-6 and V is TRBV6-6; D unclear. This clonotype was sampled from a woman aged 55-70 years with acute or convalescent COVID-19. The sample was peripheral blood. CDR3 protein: CASSSYSGANVLTF. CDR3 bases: TGTGCCAGCAGTTCTTACTCTGGGGCCAACGTCCTGACTTTC.